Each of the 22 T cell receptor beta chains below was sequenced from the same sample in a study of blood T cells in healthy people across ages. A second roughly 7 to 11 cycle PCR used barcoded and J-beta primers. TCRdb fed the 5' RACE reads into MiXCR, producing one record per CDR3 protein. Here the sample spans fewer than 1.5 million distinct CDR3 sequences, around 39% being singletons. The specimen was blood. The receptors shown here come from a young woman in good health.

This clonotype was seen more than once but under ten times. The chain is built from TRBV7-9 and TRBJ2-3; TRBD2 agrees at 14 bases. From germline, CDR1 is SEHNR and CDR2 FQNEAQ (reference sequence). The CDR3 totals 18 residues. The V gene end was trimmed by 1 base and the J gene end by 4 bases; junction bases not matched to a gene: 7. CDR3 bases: TGTGCCAGCAGCTTAGGCCGAGGGACTAGCGGGAGTGCAGATACGCAGTATTTT. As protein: CASSLGRGTSGSADTQYF.

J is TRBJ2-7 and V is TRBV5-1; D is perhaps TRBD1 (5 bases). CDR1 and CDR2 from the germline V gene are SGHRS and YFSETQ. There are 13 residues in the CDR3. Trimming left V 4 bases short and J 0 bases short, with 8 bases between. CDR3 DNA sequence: TGCGCCAGCAGCCAGGACAACTCCTACGAGCAGTACTTC. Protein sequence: CASSQDNSYEQYF.

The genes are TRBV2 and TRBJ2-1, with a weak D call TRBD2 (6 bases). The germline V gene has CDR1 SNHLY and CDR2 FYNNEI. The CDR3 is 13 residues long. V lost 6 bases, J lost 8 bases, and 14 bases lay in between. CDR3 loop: CASRVGTSDEQFF. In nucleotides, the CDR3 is TGTGCCAGCAGAGTCGGGACTTCGGATGAGCAGTTCTTC. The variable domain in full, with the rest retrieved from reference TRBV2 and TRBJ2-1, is EPEVTQTPSHQVTQMGQEVILRCVPISNHLYFYWYRQILGQKVEFLVSFYNNEISEKSEIFDDQFSVERPDGSNFTLKIRSTKLEDSAMYFCASRVGTSDEQFFGPGTRLTVL.

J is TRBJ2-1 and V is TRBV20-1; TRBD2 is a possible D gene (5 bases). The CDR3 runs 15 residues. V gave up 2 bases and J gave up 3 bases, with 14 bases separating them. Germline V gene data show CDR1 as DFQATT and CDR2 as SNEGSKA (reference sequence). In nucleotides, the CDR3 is TGCAGTGCTAGAATCGAGTTCCGGGGCTACAATGAGCAGTTCTTC. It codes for CSARIEFRGYNEQFF.

The CDR3 DNA reads TGTGCCAGCAGAGGACAGGGGTCTAACTATGGCTACACCTTC. It encodes CASRGQGSNYGYTF. The chain combines TRBV9 with TRBJ1-2; TRBD1 aligns across 9 bases. The germline V gene has CDR1 SGDLS and CDR2 YYNGEE. The CDR3 has 14 residues. V lost 5 bases, J lost 0 bases, and 2 bases stayed unmatched. The complete variable domain, with remaining parts taken from reference TRBV9 and TRBJ1-2, reads DSGVTQTPKHLITATGQRVTLRCSPRSGDLSVYWYQQSLDQGLQFLIQYYNGEERAKGNILERFSAQQFPDLHSELNLSSLELGDSALYFCASRGQGSNYGYTFGSGTRLTVV.

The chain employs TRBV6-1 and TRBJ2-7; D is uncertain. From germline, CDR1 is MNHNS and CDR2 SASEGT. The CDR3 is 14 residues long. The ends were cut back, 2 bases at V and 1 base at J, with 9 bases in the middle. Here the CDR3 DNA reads TGTGCCAGCAGTGAATCCCCGAAATCCTACGAGCAGTACTTC. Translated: CASSESPKSYEQYF.

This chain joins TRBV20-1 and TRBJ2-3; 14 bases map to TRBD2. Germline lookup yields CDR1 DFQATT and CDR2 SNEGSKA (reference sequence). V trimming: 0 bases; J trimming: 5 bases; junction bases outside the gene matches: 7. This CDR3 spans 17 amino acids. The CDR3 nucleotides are TGCAGTGCTAGAGATGCGGGACTAGCGGGAGTCCAAGATACGCAGTATTTT. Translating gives CSARDAGLAGVQDTQYF.

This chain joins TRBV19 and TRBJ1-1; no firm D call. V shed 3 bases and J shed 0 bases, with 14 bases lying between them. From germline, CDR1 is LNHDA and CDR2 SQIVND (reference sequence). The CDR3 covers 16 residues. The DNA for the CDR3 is TGTGCCAGTAGTATTTCGGCGCGATACCTGAACACTGAAGCTTTCTTT. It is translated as CASSISARYLNTEAFF.

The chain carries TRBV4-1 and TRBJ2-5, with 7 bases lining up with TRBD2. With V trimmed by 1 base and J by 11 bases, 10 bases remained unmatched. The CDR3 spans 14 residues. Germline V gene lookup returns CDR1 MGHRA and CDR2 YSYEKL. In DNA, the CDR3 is TGCGCCAGCAGCCAAGTAGGCGGGGGAAATGAGCAGTACTTC. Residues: CASSQVGGGNEQYF.

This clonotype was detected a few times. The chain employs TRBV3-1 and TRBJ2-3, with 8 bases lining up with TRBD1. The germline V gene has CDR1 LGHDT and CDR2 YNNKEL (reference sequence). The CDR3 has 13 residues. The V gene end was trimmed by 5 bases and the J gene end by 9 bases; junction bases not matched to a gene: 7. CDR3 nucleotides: TGTGCCAGCAGCGCCGACAGGGGCGAGACGCAGTATTTT. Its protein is CASSADRGETQYF.

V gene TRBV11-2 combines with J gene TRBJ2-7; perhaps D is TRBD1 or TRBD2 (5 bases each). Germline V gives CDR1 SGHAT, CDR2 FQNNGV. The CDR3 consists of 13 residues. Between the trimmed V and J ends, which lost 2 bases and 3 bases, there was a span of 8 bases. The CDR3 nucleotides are TGTGCCAGCAGCTTAAGGGACCACTACGAGCAGTACTTC. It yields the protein CASSLRDHYEQYF.

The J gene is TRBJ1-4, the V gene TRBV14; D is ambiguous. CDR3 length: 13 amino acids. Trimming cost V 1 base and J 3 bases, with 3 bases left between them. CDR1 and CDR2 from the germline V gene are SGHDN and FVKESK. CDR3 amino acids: CASSQGPNEKLFF. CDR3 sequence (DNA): TGTGCCAGCAGCCAAGGACCTAATGAAAAACTGTTTTTT.

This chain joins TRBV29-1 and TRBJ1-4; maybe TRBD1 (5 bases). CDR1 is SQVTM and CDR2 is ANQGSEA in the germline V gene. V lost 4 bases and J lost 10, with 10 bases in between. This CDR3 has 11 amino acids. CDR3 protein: CSVGRGGKLFF. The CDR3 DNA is TGCAGCGTTGGACGGGGCGGAAAACTGTTTTTT.

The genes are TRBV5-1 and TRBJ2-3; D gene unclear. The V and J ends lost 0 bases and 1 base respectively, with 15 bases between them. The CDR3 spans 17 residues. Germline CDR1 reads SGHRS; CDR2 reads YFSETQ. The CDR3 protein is CASSLGRKGSGTDTQYF. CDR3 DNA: TGCGCCAGCAGCTTGGGCCGGAAGGGATCTGGCACAGATACGCAGTATTTT.

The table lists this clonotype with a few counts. Written as DNA, the CDR3 is TGTGCCAGCAGACTAGCGCAATACAATGAGCAGTTCTTC. The encoded protein is CASRLAQYNEQFF. The V call is TRBV6-5, the J call TRBJ2-1; 7 bases align to TRBD2. The ends lost 6 bases at V and 4 bases at J; junction bases unmatched: 3. This CDR3 has 13 amino acids. Germline V gene lookup returns CDR1 MNHEY and CDR2 SVGAGI.

The CDR3 DNA follows: TGTGCCAGCACCAAAGGACAGGGGAGGGTAAACGGCTACACCTTC. This codes for CASTKGQGRVNGYTF. V is TRBV6-6 and J is TRBJ1-2, with 9 bases matching TRBD1. The CDR3 has 15 residues. Germline CDR1 is MNHNY and CDR2 is SVGAGI (reference sequence). V was clipped by 7 bases and J by 8 bases; unmatched bases: 14.

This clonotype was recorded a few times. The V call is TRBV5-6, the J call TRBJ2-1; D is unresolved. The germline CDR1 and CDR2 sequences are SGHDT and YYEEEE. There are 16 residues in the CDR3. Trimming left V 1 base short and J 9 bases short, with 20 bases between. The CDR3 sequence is CASSLRLAFEGGEQFF. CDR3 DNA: TGTGCCAGCAGCTTGAGGTTGGCCTTTGAAGGTGGTGAGCAGTTCTTC.

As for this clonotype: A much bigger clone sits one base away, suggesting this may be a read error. CDR3 DNA: TGTGCCAGCAGCTCGGCTAGCGGGAGAGATACGCAGTATTTT. This gives the protein CASSSASGRDTQYF. J is TRBJ2-3 and V is TRBV7-2, with TRBD2 matching 10 bases. The germline gives CDR1 SGHTA, CDR2 FQGNSA. The CDR3 is made up of 14 amino acids. The V segment lost 4 bases and the J segment 5 bases; nucleotides outside the gene matches: 3. The variable domain in full, with the rest retrieved from reference TRBV7-2 and TRBJ2-3, is GAGVSQSPSNKVTEKGKDVELRCDPISGHTALYWYRQSLGQGLEFLIYFQGNSAPDKSGLPSDRFSAERTGGSVSTLTIQRTQQEDSAVYLCASSSASGRDTQYFGPGTRLTVL.

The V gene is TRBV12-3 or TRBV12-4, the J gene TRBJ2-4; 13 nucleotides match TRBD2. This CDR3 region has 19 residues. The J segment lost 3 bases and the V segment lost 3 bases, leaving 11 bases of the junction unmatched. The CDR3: CASSFQGLAGSGFKNIQYF. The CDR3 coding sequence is TGTGCCAGCAGTTTTCAGGGACTAGCGGGATCCGGTTTCAAAAACATTCAGTACTTC.

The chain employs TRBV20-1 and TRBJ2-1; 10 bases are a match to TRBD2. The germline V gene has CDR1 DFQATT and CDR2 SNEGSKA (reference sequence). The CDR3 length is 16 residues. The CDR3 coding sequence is TGCAGGGCGGGGTTAGCGGGAGGCACTTCCTACAATGAGCAGTTCTTC. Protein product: CRAGLAGGTSYNEQFF.

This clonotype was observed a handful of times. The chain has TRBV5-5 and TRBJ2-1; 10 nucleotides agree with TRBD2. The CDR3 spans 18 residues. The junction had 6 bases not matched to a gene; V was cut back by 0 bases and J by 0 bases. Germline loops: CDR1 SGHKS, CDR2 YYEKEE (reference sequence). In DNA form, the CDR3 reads TGTGCCAGCAGCTTGGATTTCGCTAGCGGGGGCTCCTACAATGAGCAGTTCTTC. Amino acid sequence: CASSLDFASGGSYNEQFF.

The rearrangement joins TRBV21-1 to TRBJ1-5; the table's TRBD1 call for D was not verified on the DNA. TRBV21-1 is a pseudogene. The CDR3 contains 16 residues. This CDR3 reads CASSAPGGNLDQPQHF. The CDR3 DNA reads TGTGCCAGCAGCGCACCAGGGGGGAATCTTGATCAGCCCCAGCATTTT.